Listed below are T cell receptor beta chains from one sample, sequenced in a study of blood T cell repertoires in COVID-19. Some clones are missing from TCRdb's copy, which holds only in-frame ones; the method was immunoSEQ multiplex PCR. The sample contains about 150,000 clones, roughly nine tenths of which appear only once. The sample comprised peripheral blood. These receptors originate from a woman in her seventies with acute or convalescent COVID-19. Each CDR3 is given with its conserved first and last residue. D genes are given only for firm matches. Size tells how often a clone was seen (once, few, many) or the class of an expanded clone, and some rows leave it out.

abundance: -; j_gene: TRBJ1-4; d_gene: TRBD1; v_gene: TRBV7-6; CDR3aa: CASSSRQGREKLFF; CDR3nt: TGTGCCAGCAGCTCCCGACAGGGTAGGGAAAAACTGTTTTTT
abundance: -; j_gene: TRBJ1-2; d_gene: TRBD1; v_gene: TRBV14; CDR3aa: CASSQSWGQGASYGYTF; CDR3nt: TGTGCCAGCAGCCAAAGTTGGGGACAGGGGGCCAGCTATGGCTACACCTTC
abundance: once; j_gene: TRBJ2-2; d_gene: TRBD1; v_gene: TRBV7-2; CDR3aa: CASSLDIRGSRTGELFF; CDR3nt: TGTGCCAGCAGCTTAGACATCAGGGGGAGTCGGACCGGGGAGCTGTTTTTT
abundance: -; j_gene: TRBJ1-2; d_gene: -; v_gene: TRBV7-2; CDR3aa: CASSLQGSTNYGYTF; CDR3nt: TGTGCCAGCAGCTTACAGGGCAGTACTAACTATGGCTACACCTTC
abundance: -; j_gene: TRBJ1-1; d_gene: TRBD1; v_gene: TRBV5-5; CDR3aa: CASSPRLRGANTEAFF; CDR3nt: TGTGCCAGCAGCCCGAGACTCAGGGGGGCTAACACTGAAGCTTTCTTT
abundance: -; j_gene: TRBJ1-6; d_gene: -; v_gene: TRBV18; CDR3aa: CASSITPPGAGGAISPLHF; CDR3nt: TGTGCCAGCTCAATAACTCCTCCCGGAGCCGGGGGTGCCATTTCACCCCTCCACTTT
abundance: -; j_gene: TRBJ2-3; d_gene: -; v_gene: TRBV7-9; CDR3aa: CASSPGGPPDTQYF; CDR3nt: TGTGCCAGCAGCCCGGGGGGCCCGCCAGATACGCAGTATTTT
abundance: -; j_gene: TRBJ1-3; d_gene: TRBD1; v_gene: TRBV7-9; CDR3aa: CASSSPGQGNTIYF; CDR3nt: TGTGCCAGCAGCTCGCCGGGACAGGGGAACACCATATATTTT
abundance: -; j_gene: TRBJ2-3; d_gene: TRBD2; v_gene: TRBV5-4; CDR3aa: CASGVAGGDTQYF; CDR3nt: TGTGCCAGCGGGGTAGCGGGCGGAGATACGCAGTATTTT
abundance: -; j_gene: TRBJ1-5; d_gene: -; v_gene: TRBV5-6; CDR3aa: CASSFGGPGSGQPQHF; CDR3nt: TGTGCCAGCAGCTTTGGCGGCCCCGGTTCCGGTCAGCCCCAGCATTTT
abundance: -; j_gene: TRBJ2-1; d_gene: TRBD2; v_gene: TRBV27; CDR3aa: CASGLPRGGYNEQFF; CDR3nt: TGTGCCAGCGGACTACCGCGGGGGGGCTACAATGAGCAGTTCTTC
abundance: -; j_gene: TRBJ1-5; d_gene: -; v_gene: TRBV6-6; CDR3aa: CASSSTGTQPQHF; CDR3nt: TGTGCCAGCAGCAGTACAGGGACTCAGCCCCAGCATTTT
abundance: few; j_gene: TRBJ2-1; d_gene: -; v_gene: TRBV19; CDR3aa: CASSINAGSYEQFF; CDR3nt: TGTGCCAGTAGTATTAATGCGGGGTCCTATGAGCAGTTCTTC
abundance: -; j_gene: TRBJ2-3; d_gene: TRBD2; v_gene: TRBV24-1; CDR3aa: CATSDSARTSGTDTQYF; CDR3nt: TGTGCCACCAGTGATTCTGCACGGACTAGCGGGACAGATACGCAGTATTTT
abundance: -; j_gene: TRBJ1-6; d_gene: TRBD1; v_gene: TRBV6-1; CDR3aa: CASSEAQGDSPLHF; CDR3nt: TGTGCCAGCAGTGAAGCGCAGGGGGATTCACCCCTCCACTTT
abundance: -; j_gene: TRBJ1-1; d_gene: -; v_gene: TRBV7-2; CDR3aa: CASSLIQGEAAFF; CDR3nt: TGTGCCAGCAGCTTAATACAGGGTGAGGCAGCTTTCTTT
abundance: -; j_gene: TRBJ2-5; d_gene: -; v_gene: TRBV7-8; CDR3aa: CASSLGGFRGETQYF; CDR3nt: TGTGCCAGCAGCTTAGGTGGCTTCCGGGGGGAGACCCAGTACTTC
abundance: -; j_gene: TRBJ2-1; d_gene: TRBD1; v_gene: TRBV4-1; CDR3aa: CASSLLGAGGYEQFF; CDR3nt: TGCGCCAGCAGCCTCCTCGGGGCAGGGGGCTATGAGCAGTTCTTC
abundance: few; j_gene: TRBJ1-1; d_gene: -; v_gene: TRBV30; CDR3aa: CAWSVMEEGTEAFF; CDR3nt: TGTGCCTGGAGTGTAATGGAAGAGGGAACTGAAGCTTTCTTT
abundance: -; j_gene: TRBJ2-3; d_gene: TRBD2; v_gene: TRBV7-2; CDR3aa: CASSRGGTDTQYF; CDR3nt: TGTGCCAGCAGCCGGGGGGGTACAGATACGCAGTATTTT
abundance: -; j_gene: TRBJ2-1; d_gene: TRBD2; v_gene: TRBV7-9; CDR3aa: CASTRPTSGDNEQFF; CDR3nt: TGTGCCAGCACCCGGCCGACTAGCGGGGACAATGAGCAGTTCTTC
abundance: -; j_gene: TRBJ2-3; d_gene: -; v_gene: TRBV11-2; CDR3aa: CASSSPRGGVYTDTQYF; CDR3nt: TGTGCCAGCAGCTCCCCCCGGGGCGGGGTTTACACAGATACGCAGTATTTT
abundance: -; j_gene: TRBJ2-5; d_gene: TRBD1; v_gene: TRBV5-6; CDR3aa: CASSYRTGAQETQYF; CDR3nt: TGTGCCAGCAGCTACAGGACAGGGGCCCAAGAGACCCAGTACTTC
abundance: -; j_gene: TRBJ1-1; d_gene: -; v_gene: TRBV18; CDR3aa: CASSIKLAVNTEAFF; CDR3nt: TGTGCCAGCTCTATAAAATTGGCAGTGAACACTGAAGCTTTCTTT
abundance: -; j_gene: TRBJ2-7; d_gene: -; v_gene: TRBV6-2/TRBV6-3; CDR3aa: CASSDKYEQYF; CDR3nt: TGTGCCAGCAGTGACAAGTACGAGCAGTACTTC
abundance: once; j_gene: TRBJ1-5; d_gene: -; v_gene: TRBV30; CDR3aa: CAWNRQTGPQHF; CDR3nt: TGTGCCTGGAACCGCCAAACCGGGCCCCAGCATTTT
abundance: -; j_gene: TRBJ1-2; d_gene: -; v_gene: TRBV5-8; CDR3aa: CASSLQGALLGYTF; CDR3nt: TGTGCCAGCAGCCTCCAAGGGGCCCTCTTGGGCTACACCTTC
abundance: -; j_gene: TRBJ2-2; d_gene: TRBD2; v_gene: TRBV9; CDR3aa: CASSPHRLAGGRGLTGELFF; CDR3nt: TGTGCCAGCAGCCCCCACCGACTAGCGGGGGGCCGGGGTTTGACCGGGGAGCTGTTTTTT
abundance: -; j_gene: TRBJ1-4; d_gene: -; v_gene: TRBV7-9; CDR3aa: CASSFGTYEKLFF; CDR3nt: TGTGCCAGCAGCTTCGGGACATATGAAAAACTGTTTTTT
abundance: -; j_gene: TRBJ1-6; d_gene: TRBD1; v_gene: TRBV2; CDR3aa: CASRGGQGNSPLHF; CDR3nt: TGTGCCAGCCGGGGGGGACAGGGGAACTCACCCCTCCACTTT
abundance: once; j_gene: TRBJ1-2; d_gene: -; v_gene: TRBV6-5; CDR3aa: CASSYSKAGDGYTF; CDR3nt: TGTGCCAGCAGTTACTCGAAGGCCGGGGATGGCTACACCTTC
abundance: -; j_gene: TRBJ1-2; d_gene: -; v_gene: TRBV4-1; CDR3aa: CASSQDPGTRRGGYTF; CDR3nt: TGCGCCAGCAGCCAAGATCCGGGAACCCGGCGCGGTGGCTACACCTTC
abundance: -; j_gene: TRBJ1-1; d_gene: TRBD1; v_gene: TRBV7-2; CDR3aa: CASSFRQGDTEAFF; CDR3nt: TGTGCCAGCAGCTTCAGACAGGGTGACACTGAAGCTTTCTTT
abundance: -; j_gene: TRBJ1-2; d_gene: -; v_gene: TRBV6-5; CDR3aa: CASSYDWTRYGYTF; CDR3nt: TGTGCCAGCAGTTACGACTGGACACGTTATGGCTACACCTTC
abundance: once; j_gene: TRBJ1-1; d_gene: -; v_gene: TRBV5-8; CDR3aa: CASSLERGGNTEAFF; CDR3nt: TGTGCCAGCAGCTTGGAAAGAGGTGGGAACACTGAAGCTTTCTTT
abundance: -; j_gene: TRBJ1-3; d_gene: -; v_gene: TRBV12-3/TRBV12-4; CDR3aa: CASSPNPKNTIYF; CDR3nt: TGTGCCAGCAGCCCTAACCCGAAAAACACCATATATTTT
abundance: -; j_gene: TRBJ2-1; d_gene: TRBD2; v_gene: TRBV7-2; CDR3aa: CASSPWTSGGRGEQFF; CDR3nt: TGTGCCAGCAGCCCTTGGACTAGCGGGGGTCGTGGTGAGCAGTTCTTC
abundance: -; j_gene: TRBJ1-1; d_gene: -; v_gene: TRBV10-2; CDR3aa: CASSQGKNEAFF; CDR3nt: TGCGCCAGCAGCCAGGGGAAGAATGAAGCTTTCTTT
abundance: few; j_gene: TRBJ1-1; d_gene: -; v_gene: TRBV7-6; CDR3aa: CASSLGSQGLNTEAFF; CDR3nt: TGTGCCAGCAGCTTAGGCTCCCAGGGCCTGAACACTGAAGCTTTCTTT
abundance: -; j_gene: TRBJ1-1; d_gene: TRBD1; v_gene: TRBV7-9; CDR3aa: CASSFTGTGVSEAFF; CDR3nt: TGTGCCAGCAGCTTTACCGGGACAGGGGTTTCTGAAGCTTTCTTT
abundance: -; j_gene: TRBJ2-5; d_gene: TRBD2; v_gene: TRBV5-4; CDR3aa: CASSSPLAGEETQYF; CDR3nt: TGTGCCAGCAGCTCACCACTAGCGGGGGAGGAGACCCAGTACTTC
abundance: -; j_gene: TRBJ1-5; d_gene: TRBD1; v_gene: TRBV28; CDR3aa: CASSSTGGVGNQPQHF; CDR3nt: TGTGCCAGCAGTTCCACAGGGGGCGTTGGAAATCAGCCCCAGCATTTT
abundance: -; j_gene: TRBJ2-7; d_gene: TRBD2; v_gene: TRBV19; CDR3aa: CASRQGGLAGDSYEQYF; CDR3nt: TGTGCCAGTAGGCAAGGGGGACTAGCGGGGGACTCCTACGAGCAGTACTTC